This TCR beta chain was documented in a study of kidney transplant recipient with SARS-CoV-2 infection. The CDR3 contains 13 residues. With 3 bases removed from V and 5 bases from J, the gap between germline ends came to 10 bases. Germline assignment: CDR1 LNHDA and CDR2 SQIVND (reference sequence). Via MiXCR, TCRdb re-called the reads, giving one row per CDR3 protein. This table has roughly 250,000 distinct CDR3 sequences, about 28% appearing once. This clonotype occurred many times. The sequence was collected from a young adult male patient who had COVID-19 and was a kidney transplant recipient. Part of the T cells may come from the graft donor. The chain employs TRBV19 and TRBJ1-2; D remains ambiguous. The starting material was a blood sample, obtained at baseline and on day 111 from a kidney transplant recipient. The CDR3 region is CASSIRTYYGYTF. CDR3 bases: TGTGCCAGTAGTATTAGAACCTATTATGGCTACACCTTC.